The sequence of this TCR beta chain was determined in a study of molecular identifiers for immune sequencing clone quantification. Regarding the study as a whole: Reportedly, one cell's Jurkat TCR RNA was detected within 1,200,000 naive CD8 cells.

Via MiXCR, TCRdb re-called the PCR reads, giving one row per CDR3 protein. The repertoire holds 20,000 to 25,000 distinct CDR3 sequences, approximately 17% seen once, with around 0.99% in the top ten. Libraries from naive CD8 cells were generated from 20,000 to 1,000,000 sorted cells (with 10%, 30% or 50% RNA). Of note for this clonotype: Its antigen is undetermined.

The sequenced material came from naive CD8+ T cells from blood, with Jurkat cell RNA spiked in. Noted subset: FACS-sorted CD8+CD4-CCR7+CD45RA+ naive T cells. This sequence originates from a human donor in good health. Some libraries in this study had Jurkat cell RNA spiked in.

The CDR3 DNA reads TGCGCCAGCAGGCCCAGGCAGGGAACCGCCTACGAGCAGTACTTC. Translated, it gives CASRPRQGTAYEQYF. V gene TRBV5-1 combines with J gene TRBJ2-7; weak D call: TRBD1 (5 bases). This CDR3 has 15 residues. The germline V gene has CDR1 SGHRS and CDR2 YFSETQ. Trimming left V 5 bases short and J 2 bases short, with 17 bases between.